This T cell receptor beta chain appears in the sequencing data of a study of CD8 T cells in Susac syndrome. The diagnostic criteria for definite or probable disease, as recently defined, were met by the patients with Susac syndrome. Roughly 0.45 to 1 ug RNA was reverse transcribed with random hexamers. Coverage of TCR beta CDR3 amplification by immunoSEQ multiplex PCR extended to 54 Vbeta and 13 Jbeta. One entry per CDR3 protein results from TCRdb running MiXCR on the immunoSEQ multiplex PCR reads. The table records about 150,000 distinct CDR3 sequences, approximately 96% of them present only once. This CDR3 region has 12 residues. Trimming took 4 bases from V and 7 from J, leaving 11 bases between them. In germline, CDR1 is SGHRS, CDR2 YFSETQ.

This receptor was identified in a human donor with Susac syndrome. Sequencing input: CD4+ T cells from PBMCs. This sequence joins TRBV5-1 and TRBJ1-2; D not resolved. The DNA of the CDR3 is TGCGCCAGCAGCCCGCTCTCCTCTGGCTACACCTTC. Its protein is CASSPLSSGYTF.